A single sample gave rise to the 19 T cell receptor beta chains below, sequenced in a study of CD8+ T cells in alopecia areata. Treatment noted: oral pan-JAK inhibitor, 5-10 mg twice daily. Sequencing used cDNA as its template, made by extracting RNA and reverse transcribing it. Sequencing was performed with immunoSEQ multiplex PCR; in TCRdb, only in-frame clones are kept and a portion is missing. In the table there are about 200,000 clones, around two fifths of which are singletons. The starting material was CD4+ T cells sorted from blood, obtained at week 34, from a patient treated with tofacitinib. Receptor source: a human donor with alopecia areata.

This chain joins TRBV11-2 and TRBJ2-1; 9 nucleotides line up with TRBD1. Unmatched junction bases numbered 4, after V lost 2 bases and J lost 8 bases. The CDR3 consists of 14 residues. Per germline, CDR1 SGHAT and CDR2 FQNNGV. The chain's CDR3 is CASSLQTGGDEQFF. The CDR3, as DNA: TGTGCCAGCAGCTTACAAACAGGGGGCGATGAGCAGTTCTTC.

The rearrangement uses TRBV5-1 and TRBJ1-1, with unresolved D. The CDR3 is 13 amino acids. V dropped 0 bases and J dropped 3 bases, with 6 bases sitting between them. Germline CDR1 and CDR2: SGHRS and YFSETQ. The CDR3 here is CASSLVDYTEAFF. The CDR3 nucleotides read TGCGCCAGCAGCTTGGTGGATTACACTGAAGCTTTCTTT.

V and J are TRBV25-1 and TRBJ2-2, with 11 nucleotides matching TRBD1. This CDR3 is 15 amino acids long. The germline V gene has CDR1 MGHDK and CDR2 SYGVNS. V shed 2 bases, J shed 6 bases, and the junction held 2 bases outside the gene matches. The CDR3 spells CASSEGGQGAGELFF. The DNA of the CDR3 is TGTGCCAGCAGTGAAGGGGGACAGGGGGCCGGGGAGCTGTTTTTT. Full variable domain (missing parts from reference TRBV25-1 and TRBJ2-2): EADIYQTPRYLVIGTGKKITLECSQTMGHDKMYWYQQDPGMELHLIHYSYGVNSTEKGDLSSESTVSRIRTEHFPLTLESARPSHTSQYLCASSEGGQGAGELFFGEGSRLTVL.

This clone was recorded a few times. The chain joins TRBV4-1 to TRBJ2-4; weak D call: TRBD1 (6 bases). V lost 3 bases and J lost 5, with 11 bases in between. Germline V CDR1 and CDR2: MGHRA, YSYEKL. CDR3 length: 14 residues. In DNA form, the CDR3 reads TGCGCCAGCAGCCACAGGGGAAGGGAAAACATTCAGTACTTC. Amino acids: CASSHRGRENIQYF.

This clone was recorded a few times. The CDR3: CASSPGLSPNEQYF. The CDR3, as DNA: TGTGCCAGCAGCCCAGGACTATCTCCCAACGAGCAGTACTTC. The chain has TRBV7-2 and TRBJ2-7; D perhaps matches TRBD2 (6 bases). CDR1 and CDR2 from the germline V gene are SGHTA and FQGNSA. The CDR3 covers 14 residues. The V and J ends lost 5 bases and 5 bases respectively, with 16 bases between them.

In its sample, this clone was seen a few times. CDR3 sequence: CASSFGQGYSGANVLTF. Written as DNA, the CDR3 is TGTGCCAGCAGCTTTGGACAGGGGTACTCTGGGGCCAACGTCCTGACTTTC. The J gene is TRBJ2-6, the V gene TRBV5-4, with 9 bases identical to TRBD1. Per germline, CDR1 SGHNT and CDR2 YYREEE (reference sequence). This CDR3 contains 17 residues. V was pared by 2 bases and J by 0 bases, with 3 bases of the junction left unmatched.

J is TRBJ2-2 and V is TRBV4-1; D is perhaps TRBD1 (5 bases). Germline V gives CDR1 MGHRA, CDR2 YSYEKL. The CDR3 is made up of 13 amino acids. The V end was cut by 5 bases, the J end by 7 bases, with 11 bases between. The CDR3 DNA follows: TGCGCCAGCAGCTTCAGGGTTTACGGGGAGCTGTTTTTT. It is translated as CASSFRVYGELFF.

This clone was observed a few times. The V and J genes are TRBV7-2 and TRBJ2-2; possible D gene TRBD1, 7 bases. Trimming shortened V by 8 bases and J by 6 bases, and 13 bases separated the two germline ends. This CDR3 has 13 amino acids. Per the germline V gene, CDR1 is SGHTA and CDR2 is FQGNSA. The CDR3 nucleotides read TGTGCCAGCTCAGGGGGAGGACCCGGGGAGCTGTTTTTT. Amino acid sequence: CASSGGGPGELFF.

The chain has TRBV6-5 and TRBJ1-1; no definite D call. V lost 2 bases to trimming and J lost 1 base, with 11 bases between them. The germline V gene encodes CDR1 MNHEY and CDR2 SVGAGI. The CDR3 has 15 residues. This CDR3 is CASSYGSWRNTEAFF. The CDR3 DNA is TGTGCCAGCAGTTACGGCTCTTGGAGGAACACTGAAGCTTTCTTT.

This clone showed up just a few times. This chain joins TRBV29-1 and TRBJ2-1; D perhaps matches TRBD1 (6 bases). V lost 6 bases and J lost 6, with 12 bases in between. CDR1 and CDR2 (germline): SQVTM, ANQGSEA. CDR3 length equals 12 residues. The CDR3 nucleotides are TGCAGCGTCCCCGGGACAATCAATGAGCAGTTCTTC. Translated, it gives CSVPGTINEQFF.

This clone was detected only a few times. This rearrangement joins TRBV5-6 to TRBJ2-3; a possible D gene is TRBD1 (6 bases). CDR1 is SGHDT and CDR2 is YYEEEE in the germline V gene. CDR3 size: 17 residues. Trimming left V 4 bases short and J 2 bases short, with 20 bases between. CDR3 bases: TGTGCCAGCAGCCCTCGACAGGCTGCCAGATACACAGATACGCAGTATTTT. This sequence encodes CASSPRQAARYTDTQYF.

This clone appeared many times. The genes are TRBV10-3 and TRBJ2-7; D is unclear. The CDR3 contains 13 residues. CDR1 is ENHRY and CDR2 is SYGVKD in the germline V gene. V gave up 4 bases and J gave up 1 base, with 8 bases separating them. CDR3 sequence (DNA): TGTGCCATCAGTGGAGCGTCTTCCTACGAGCAGTACTTC. Protein: CAISGASSYEQYF.

As to this clone: Other DNA sequences from this sample encode an identical CDR3 as well. The chain employs TRBV9 and TRBJ2-2; 11 bases are a match to TRBD2. The CDR3 has 16 residues. CDR1 and CDR2 from the germline V gene are SGDLS and YYNGEE. The ends lost 4 bases at V and 2 bases at J; junction bases unmatched: 4. DNA of the CDR3: TGTGCCAGCAGCAGAGGGACTAGCGGCAACACCGGGGAGCTGTTTTTT. Protein sequence: CASSRGTSGNTGELFF.

The chain recombines TRBV19 with TRBJ1-2; TRBD1 matches at 8 bases. Germline V gives CDR1 LNHDA, CDR2 SQIVND (reference sequence). V was pared by 5 bases and J by 2 bases, with 7 bases of the junction left unmatched. There are 15 residues in the CDR3. Here the CDR3 DNA reads TGTGCCAGTAGTCGACAGGGGAAAGAAAACTATGGCTACACCTTC. Protein sequence: CASSRQGKENYGYTF.

This clone was seen a handful of times. This rearrangement joins TRBV7-8 to TRBJ2-3; a weak D match, TRBD1 (6 bases). From germline, CDR1 is SGHVS and CDR2 FQNEAQ. The CDR3 runs to 16 residues. The V and J ends lost 4 bases and 0 bases respectively, with 14 bases between them. The CDR3 spells CASSSQQGRSTDTQYF. For the CDR3, the DNA is TGTGCCAGCAGCTCCCAACAGGGTAGGAGCACAGATACGCAGTATTTT.

This clone was picked up a small number of times. The chain recombines TRBV10-3 with TRBJ2-7; no clear D gene. Germline CDR1 reads ENHRY; CDR2 reads SYGVKD. Trimming stripped 3 bases from V and 8 bases from J, with 8 bases between. The CDR3 has 11 amino acids. The CDR3 reads CAISDEQKQYF. CDR3 nucleotide sequence: TGTGCCATCAGTGATGAGCAGAAGCAGTACTTC.

The chain has TRBV9 and TRBJ1-4; maybe TRBD1 (6 bases). CDR3 length: 14 amino acids. Germline V gives CDR1 SGDLS, CDR2 YYNGEE. V was pared by 3 bases and J by 5 bases, with 11 bases between. The CDR3 is CASSAQGGNEKLFF. DNA of the CDR3: TGTGCCAGCAGCGCACAGGGAGGCAATGAAAAACTGTTTTTT.

Note on this clone: An end of the junction does not agree with germline; a read error may underlie this. The rearrangement links TRBV25-1 to TRBJ1-2, with D uncertain. CDR3 length: 12 residues. Per germline, CDR1 MGHDK and CDR2 SYGVNS. CDR3 protein: CASSDSGRNPLF. Written as DNA, the CDR3 is TGTGCCAGCAGTGATTCCGGGAGAAATCCTTTATTC.

This clone was seen only a few times. This sequence joins TRBV2 and TRBJ1-1; 9 positions agree with TRBD1. Germline assignment: CDR1 SNHLY and CDR2 FYNNEI. This CDR3 has 14 residues. Losses at the gene ends were 5 bases for V and 8 bases for J; bases not matched to a gene: 9. CDR3 in amino acids: CASSTRDREGEAFF. The CDR3 region has the DNA TGTGCCAGCAGTACCCGGGACAGGGAAGGGGAAGCTTTCTTT.